This T cell receptor (beta chain) was identified in a study of cytomegalovirus exposure and HLA in healthy donors. As regards this clone: What it recognizes is unknown.

Only in-frame clones appear in the TCRdb table, and some are missing; sequencing was by immunoSEQ multiplex PCR. The sample carries 55,000 to 75,000 clones, 95% recorded once. The length of the CDR3 is 15 residues. Germline V gene sequence: CDR1 SGHRS, CDR2 YFSETQ. The V gene lost 4 bases and the J gene lost 3 bases, with 11 bases spanning the gap. Study results and limitations: Listed as cytomegalovirus-associated were over 150 TCR beta chains. In vitro data verified a few CMV-associated chains as specific for CMV antigens.

The V and J genes are TRBV5-1 and TRBJ2-6; the D gene is possibly TRBD2 (5 bases). Sequencing was done on a sample of PBMCs. The sequence was obtained from a woman younger than 35 in good health and CMV-seropositive. Written as DNA, the CDR3 is TGCGCCAGCAGCCTCGGCGCGGGTGGGGCCAACGTCCTGACTTTC. This translates into CASSLGAGGANVLTF.